This is a list of T cell receptor beta chains from one sample in a study of cytomegalovirus exposure and HLA in healthy donors. Measured with immunoSEQ multiplex PCR; TCRdb has only the in-frame clones, and not every one. The sample gives some 78,000 clones, about three quarters of which show up once; approximately 10% is in the top ten. Sequenced: PBMCs. The receptors derive from a woman between 35 and 50 years old in good health and CMV-seropositive. CDR3s include the opening cysteine and the closing phenylalanine or tryptophan. D genes are given only for firm matches.

d_gene,v_gene,j_gene,CDR3aa
-,TRBV30,TRBJ1-1,CAWSLKMNRLEAFF
-,TRBV18,TRBJ1-1,CASSLRETEAFF
TRBD1,TRBV5-1,-,CASSLAGQVSSYEQYF
TRBD1,TRBV5-1,TRBJ1-4,CASGTGGFATNEKLFF
-,TRBV6-5,TRBJ2-7,CASSPRTFSYEQYF
TRBD2,TRBV10-3,TRBJ2-5,CAISEGLAGRETQYF
TRBD1,TRBV9,TRBJ1-2,CASSVDGTGSGYTF
TRBD1,TRBV7-9,TRBJ1-1,CASSSGQGASRTEAFF
TRBD1,TRBV4-1,TRBJ1-4,CASSHPGTGTEKLFF
-,TRBV6-5,TRBJ1-3,CASSQQSQGSNTIYF
TRBD1,TRBV5-6,TRBJ2-3,CASSSYRGRGDTQYF
-,TRBV27,TRBJ1-4,CATGFGHGEKLFF
TRBD1,TRBV6-1,TRBJ2-2,CASSEMTGNTGELFF
-,TRBV4-3,TRBJ1-3,CASSQAEGGVGTIYF
-,TRBV6-1,TRBJ1-1,CASSRGGEAFF
TRBD1,TRBV30,TRBJ1-3,CAWSRGGQGFSGNTIYF
TRBD2,TRBV30,TRBJ2-7,CAWRRTSGTYEQYF